The 22 T cell receptor beta chains in this list originate from one sample, sequenced in a study of EBV T-cell therapy then PD-1 blockade in nasopharyngeal carcinoma. Assay: immunoSEQ multiplex PCR; the TCRdb copy retains only in-frame clones and omits some. The sample holds some 21,000 clones, about 80% seen once. These receptors' antigens are unknown. Treatment reported: AdE1-LMPpoly-expanded autologous EBV-specific T-cell therapy followed by anti-PD-1 nivolumab. The sequencing used CD8+ T cells from blood, collected at roughly day 61 from a patient whose treatment included autologous EBV-specific T cells and nivolumab. Every receptor here comes from a man between 40 and 49 years old with nasopharyngeal carcinoma.

The V call is TRBV7-9, the J call TRBJ2-2; D unresolved. CDR1 SEHNR and CDR2 FQNEAQ come from the germline V gene (reference sequence). CDR3 length equals 13 residues. V was trimmed by 5 bases and J by 4 bases, leaving 8 bases between them. This CDR3 reads CASSLGPTGELFF. The CDR3 nucleotides are TGTGCCAGCAGCCTCGGCCCCACCGGGGAGCTGTTTTTT.

The chain couples TRBV7-9 to TRBJ2-2; tentatively, D is TRBD1 (6 bases). The CDR3 is 19 amino acids. CDR1 is SEHNR and CDR2 is FQNEAQ in the germline V gene (reference sequence). V lost 4 bases, J lost 1 base, and 22 bases lay in between. Written as DNA, the CDR3 is TGTGCCAGCAGCTCGCGCTCCAAATCGAGGGGACAGAACACCGGGGAGCTGTTTTTT. Translation: CASSSRSKSRGQNTGELFF. The variable domain in full, with the rest retrieved from reference TRBV7-9 and TRBJ2-2, is DTGVSQNPRHKITKRGQNVTFRCDPISEHNRLYWYRQTLGQGPEFLTYFQNEAQLEKSRLLSDRFSAERPKGSFSTLEIQRTEQGDSAMYLCASSSRSKSRGQNTGELFFGEGSRLTVL.

This clone was picked up one time. The chain has TRBV7-9 and TRBJ2-7, with D perhaps given as TRBD1 or TRBD2 (5 bases each). With 5 bases removed from V and 3 bases from J, the gap between germline ends came to 14 bases. This CDR3 is built from 14 residues. Germline lookup yields CDR1 SEHNR and CDR2 FQNEAQ (reference sequence). CDR3 DNA sequence: TGTGCCAGCAGCCGACGGGACCGAAACTACGAGCAGTACTTC. Its protein product is CASSRRDRNYEQYF.

The chain has TRBV6-5 and TRBJ2-2; TRBD1 agrees at 7 bases. Germline V lookup: CDR1 MNHEY, CDR2 SVGAGI. V gave up 3 bases and J gave up 2 bases; unmatched junction bases: 3. The CDR3 is 15 residues long. CDR3: CASSYTGANTGELFF. CDR3 DNA: TGTGCCAGCAGTTATACAGGGGCCAACACCGGGGAGCTGTTTTTT.

The CDR3 region is CASSLTVINEKLFF. The CDR3, as DNA: TGTGCCAGCAGCTTGACAGTGATTAATGAAAAACTGTTTTTT. J is TRBJ1-4 and V is TRBV6-6, with D maybe TRBD1 (5 bases). V was shortened by 6 bases and J by 4 bases, with 12 bases between the two germline ends. The CDR3 is 14 amino acids. Germline V gene sequence: CDR1 MNHNY, CDR2 SVGAGI (reference sequence).

This clone was seen only a few times. The V call is TRBV5-4, the J call TRBJ1-5; a weak D match, TRBD1 (5 bases). V lost 4 bases and J lost 2, with 10 bases in between. CDR3 length: 14 amino acids. Germline assignment: CDR1 SGHNT and CDR2 YYREEE (reference sequence). CDR3 sequence reads: CASSRGLGNQPQHF. As DNA, the CDR3 is TGTGCCAGCAGCCGGGGACTCGGCAATCAGCCCCAGCATTTT. Based on the CDR3 plus reference TRBV5-4 and TRBJ1-5, the full variable domain is ETGVTQSPTHLIKTRGQQVTLRCSSQSGHNTVSWYQQALGQGPQFIFQYYREEENGRGNFPPRFSGLQFPNYSSELNVNALELDDSALYLCASSRGLGNQPQHFGDGTRLSIL.

The chain carries TRBV27 and TRBJ1-4; D might be TRBD1 (6 bases). The CDR3 spans 14 residues. The germline CDR1 and CDR2 sequences are MNHEY and SMNVEV (reference sequence). V was shortened by 7 bases and J by 8 bases, with 17 bases between the two germline ends. This CDR3 is CASTTGGGREKLFF. In DNA, the CDR3 is TGTGCCAGCACCACCGGTGGGGGGCGCGAAAAACTGTTTTTT.

The chain recombines TRBV5-1 with TRBJ2-5; D unclear. Germline loops: CDR1 SGHRS, CDR2 YFSETQ. Trimming removed 0 bases from V and 0 bases from J, with 12 bases in between. The CDR3 consists of 16 residues. Here the CDR3 reads CASSLEQIPYQETQYF. As DNA, the CDR3 is TGCGCCAGCAGCTTGGAACAGATCCCCTACCAAGAGACCCAGTACTTC.

A remark on this clone: This may come from a read error, since a much larger clone is one base off. The V call is TRBV6-4, the J call TRBJ2-3; 12 bases map to TRBD2. CDR3 size: 15 residues. Germline V gene sequence: CDR1 MRHNA, CDR2 SNTAGT. J lost 4 bases, V lost 3 bases, and 2 bases had no gene match. As DNA, the CDR3 is TGTGCCAGCAGTGAATCTAGCGGGGGGGCAGATACGCAGTATTTT. This sequence encodes CASSESSGGADTQYF.

The V and J genes are TRBV6-4 and TRBJ1-1, with D unresolved. The CDR3 totals 16 residues. The V and J ends lost 0 bases and 2 bases respectively, with 13 bases between them. The germline V gene has CDR1 MRHNA and CDR2 SNTAGT. The CDR3, as DNA: TGTGCCAGCAGTGACTCAGGGCAGCGTAGAAACACTGAAGCTTTCTTT. It specifies CASSDSGQRRNTEAFF.

The CDR3 loop is CASSLMTGGGTEAFF. The CDR3 DNA is TGTGCCAGCAGTTTAATGACAGGTGGGGGCACTGAAGCTTTCTTT. V and J are TRBV27 and TRBJ1-1; D may be TRBD1 (6 bases). CDR1 is MNHEY and CDR2 is SMNVEV in the germline V gene (reference sequence). Between the trimmed V and J ends, which lost 2 bases and 4 bases, there was a span of 14 bases. This CDR3 comprises 15 residues.

This chain joins TRBV9 and TRBJ1-2; 9 nucleotides agree with TRBD1. Germline CDR1 SGDLS, CDR2 YYNGEE. V dropped 4 bases and J dropped 5; count of bases not matched to a gene: 12. This CDR3 spans 16 amino acids. The DNA for the CDR3 is TGTGCCAGCAGCCCCATACGATGGACAGGGGATTATGGCTACACCTTC. Encoded protein: CASSPIRWTGDYGYTF.

The gene calls are TRBV3-1 (or the pseudogene TRBV3-2) and TRBJ1-1, with a weak D call TRBD1 (5 bases). Germline CDR1 LGHDT, CDR2 YNNKEL (reference sequence). Trimming left V 1 base short and J 1 base short, with 13 bases between. This CDR3 is 16 amino acids long. The CDR3 sequence: CASSQAWGLQNTEAFF. The CDR3 region has the DNA TGTGCCAGCAGCCAAGCTTGGGGGTTACAGAACACTGAAGCTTTCTTT.

The chain is built from TRBV27 and TRBJ2-3; D ambiguous. The CDR3 extends over 15 amino acids. Trimming removed 7 bases at V and 0 bases at J, with 14 bases between. CDR1 MNHEY and CDR2 SMNVEV come from the germline V gene (reference sequence). CDR3 in amino acids: CASNPRGSSTDTQYF. The CDR3 nucleotides read TGTGCCAGCAATCCCCGTGGGTCTAGCACAGATACGCAGTATTTT.

The gene calls are TRBV7-8 and TRBJ2-3; 14 bases match TRBD2. The CDR3 has 18 residues. CDR1 and CDR2 from the germline V gene are SGHVS and FQNEAQ. Trimming removed 5 bases from V and 1 base from J; junction bases left unmatched: 8. CDR3 residues: CASSQTSGGARRTDTQYF. The CDR3 DNA follows: TGTGCCAGCAGCCAGACTAGCGGGGGGGCCCGACGCACAGATACGCAGTATTTT.

V is TRBV2 and J is TRBJ1-4; 7 bases match TRBD1. V gave up 3 bases and J gave up 3 bases; unmatched junction bases: 7. Per the germline V gene, CDR1 is SNHLY and CDR2 is FYNNEI. The CDR3 covers 16 residues. The CDR3 coding sequence is TGTGCCAGCAGTGACGGCAGGGGGAGGTCTAATGAAAAACTGTTTTTT. It encodes CASSDGRGRSNEKLFF.

This chain joins TRBV5-6 and TRBJ2-2; no clear D. Trimming took 0 bases from V and 13 from J, leaving 7 bases between them. Germline CDR1 reads SGHDT; CDR2 reads YYEEEE. The CDR3 is 11 amino acids. The chain's CDR3 is CASSLGKLLFF. CDR3 sequence (DNA): TGTGCCAGCAGCTTGGGGAAGCTGCTGTTTTTT.

The chain joins TRBV7-8 to TRBJ2-7; D gene unclear. CDR3 size: 12 residues. V lost 5 bases and J 5 bases, leaving 10 bases between the germline ends. Germline CDR1 is SGHVS and CDR2 is FQNEAQ. The CDR3 protein is CASSGTANEQYF. The CDR3 region has the DNA TGTGCCAGCAGCGGAACAGCGAACGAGCAGTACTTC.

J is TRBJ2-3 and V is TRBV10-3; 11 positions agree with TRBD2. The CDR3 contains 18 residues. From germline, CDR1 is ENHRY and CDR2 SYGVKD. Trimming removed 1 base from V and 3 bases from J; junction bases left unmatched: 9. As DNA, the CDR3 is TGTGCCATCAGTGAGTTTCTAGCGGGGGGTCCCATAACAGATACGCAGTATTTT. Translation: CAISEFLAGGPITDTQYF.

This chain connects TRBV9 to TRBJ2-5; D is unresolved. V gave up 0 bases and J gave up 5 bases, with 8 bases separating them. Germline V gene data show CDR1 as SGDLS and CDR2 as YYNGEE. The CDR3 runs to 13 residues. CDR3 in DNA: TGTGCCAGCAGCGTAGGTGGCGCCGAGACCCAGTACTTC. As protein: CASSVGGAETQYF.

V is TRBV20-1 and J is TRBJ2-7, with a weak D call TRBD2 (5 bases). The CDR3 has 10 residues. The V end lost 3 bases, the J end lost 9 bases, and 9 bases lay between the germline ends. Germline CDR1 DFQATT, CDR2 SNEGSKA (reference sequence). CDR3 loop: CSASAGMQYF. In DNA form, the CDR3 reads TGCAGTGCTAGTGCCGGGATGCAGTACTTC.

This chain uses TRBV6-1 with TRBJ1-4, with TRBD1 as a possible D gene (5 bases). This CDR3 is built from 17 residues. Trimming took off 4 bases at V and 0 bases at J, with 15 bases between the two ends. Germline V gene lookup returns CDR1 MNHNS and CDR2 SASEGT. CDR3 sequence: CASSGSYRSATNEKLFF. As DNA, the CDR3 is TGTGCCAGCAGTGGCTCGTACAGGAGTGCAACTAATGAAAAACTGTTTTTT.